What follows is one TCR beta chain and its context. The data are from a study of blood T cell repertoires in COVID-19. Background on the study: Samples of COVID-19 (acute and convalescent) were obtained from the United States, Italy and Spain.

In the authors' methods: The assay estimated nucleated cells by amplifying reference gene primers. Libraries were prepared by immunoSEQ multiplex PCR; TCRdb keeps only in-frame clonotypes and omits some of them. The V and J calls and the clone size are those of that table, but D and trimming were determined from the DNA. The sample contains roughly 200,000 clones, around 85% of which appear only once. This CDR3 region has 16 residues. Trimming cost V 3 bases and J 5 bases; bases outside gene matches: 9. Looked up from germline, CDR1 is SGDLS and CDR2 is YYNGEE. The rearrangement links TRBV9 to TRBJ2-1; 9 bases fit TRBD1. This TCR came from a man aged 35 to 55 who had recovered from COVID-19. The sequenced sample was PBMCs or T cells enriched from blood (not recorded which). CDR3 coding DNA: TGTGCCAGCAGCGCCTCCCCGGGACAGGGCCACAATGAGCAGTTCTTC. Its translation: CASSASPGQGHNEQFF.